Listed here are 12 T cell receptor beta chains from one sample, sequenced in a study of cytomegalovirus exposure and HLA in healthy donors. Primers included in the PCR were 60 Vbeta and 13 Jbeta primers. The assay was immunoSEQ multiplex PCR, and TCRdb's table has in-frame clones only and misses some. This table holds some 90,000 clones, 81% found once. Material: PBMCs. These receptors all stem from a woman aged 65 to 85 in good health and CMV-seropositive.

This clone was seen once. V and J are TRBV21-1 and TRBJ2-7; the table's D call TRBD2 went unverified against the DNA. TRBV21-1 is deemed a pseudogene. This CDR3 comprises 15 residues. The CDR3 DNA is TGTGCCAACATATCCGGGACTAGCGGCTCCTACGAGCAGTACTTC. This gives the protein CANISGTSGSYEQYF.

In its sample, this clone was seen a few times. This chain uses TRBV6-1 with TRBJ1-6; D is uncertain. Trimming pared 8 bases from V and 9 bases from J, leaving 8 bases between. The CDR3 totals 11 residues. The V gene's germline CDR1 is MNHNS and CDR2 SASEGT. CDR3 protein: CASVERSPLHF. The CDR3 region has the DNA TGTGCCAGCGTCGAGCGTTCACCCCTCCACTTT.

The genes are TRBV5-1 and TRBJ2-5; tentatively, D is TRBD2 (5 bases). The last part of the DNA fits TRBJ2-7 better; the J call may be wrong. Germline V gene sequence: CDR1 SGHRS, CDR2 YFSETQ. The CDR3 runs to 14 residues. The CDR3 nucleotides read TGCGCCAGCAGCTTCGGAGGAATTCCCAACGAGCAGTACTTC. Translation gives CASSFGGIPNEQYF.

The CDR3 loop reads CSSRAAYNEQFF. The CDR3 DNA follows: TGCAGCTCGAGGGCCGCATACAATGAGCAGTTCTTC. The rearrangement uses TRBV29-1 and TRBJ2-1; tentatively, D is TRBD2 (5 bases). The germline CDR1 and CDR2 sequences are SQVTM and ANQGSEA. Deletions cut 8 bases from V and 4 bases from J, with 12 bases between. The CDR3 spans 12 residues.

The chain combines TRBV6-5 with TRBJ2-1; 8 bases align to TRBD2. Germline values: CDR1 MNHEY, CDR2 SVGAGI. V dropped 7 bases and J dropped 1; count of bases not matched to a gene: 6. This CDR3 comprises 15 residues. CDR3 protein: CASTGSGSSYNEQFF. The CDR3, as DNA: TGTGCCAGCACCGGAAGCGGGAGTTCCTACAATGAGCAGTTCTTC.

The chain uses TRBV19 and TRBJ2-3; 7 nucleotides agree with TRBD2. The junction had 10 bases not matched to a gene; V was cut back by 7 bases and J by 0 bases. This CDR3 is built from 16 residues. Germline lookup yields CDR1 LNHDA and CDR2 SQIVND (reference sequence). The CDR3 sequence: CASKRASGFSTDTQYF. The CDR3 coding sequence is TGTGCCAGTAAACGGGCTAGCGGATTTAGCACAGATACGCAGTATTTT.

The V and J genes are TRBV21-1 and TRBJ1-6; the D call in the table, TRBD1, was not verified against the DNA. TRBV21-1 is recorded as a pseudogene. This CDR3 contains 21 residues. CDR3 DNA sequence: TGTGCCAGCAGCAAAAGACGGGGGCTAGGACAGGGGGCGAAAAGGCATTCACCCCTCCACTTT. Its translation: CASSKRRGLGQGAKRHSPLHF.

The CDR3 protein is CASRSPDRIAAFF. CDR3 nucleotide sequence: TGTGCCAGCAGATCTCCCGACAGGATTGCAGCTTTCTTT. This chain uses TRBV6-5 with TRBJ1-1, with D tentatively TRBD1 (6 bases). Germline-derived CDR1 and CDR2 are MNHEY and SVGAGI. V lost 6 bases and J lost 10, with 18 bases in between. The CDR3 spans 13 residues.

The chain joins TRBV7-9 to TRBJ1-4; D is ambiguous. Per the germline V gene, CDR1 is SEHNR and CDR2 is FQNEAQ (reference sequence). The CDR3 is 15 residues long. V lost 2 bases and J 0 bases, leaving 7 bases between the germline ends. CDR3 in DNA: TGTGCCAGCAGCTTAAAGTCAGCAACTAATGAAAAACTGTTTTTT. Translated: CASSLKSATNEKLFF. Full variable domain (remainder filled in from reference TRBV7-9 and TRBJ1-4): DTGVSQNPRHKITKRGQNVTFRCDPISEHNRLYWYRQTLGQGPEFLTYFQNEAQLEKSRLLSDRFSAERPKGSFSTLEIQRTEQGDSAMYLCASSLKSATNEKLFFGSGTQLSVL.

This chain joins TRBV5-1 and TRBJ2-1; 7 bases are a match to TRBD2. The CDR3 runs to 19 residues. Trimming removed 0 bases from V and 4 bases from J; junction bases left unmatched: 16. Per the germline V gene, CDR1 is SGHRS and CDR2 is YFSETQ. CDR3 sequence reads: CASSLGSAGVGVSYNEQFF. Written as DNA, the CDR3 is TGCGCCAGCAGCTTGGGGAGCGCGGGAGTGGGGGTTTCATACAATGAGCAGTTCTTC.

The genes are TRBV5-8 and TRBJ2-5; 13 nucleotides align to TRBD2. The closer fit of TRBJ2-7 to the DNA end suggests the J call may be wrong. Germline values: CDR1 SGHTS, CDR2 YDEGEE. CDR3 length: 15 residues. This chain's CDR3 is CASSPGLAGFYEQYF. Written as DNA, the CDR3 is TGTGCCAGCAGCCCGGGACTAGCGGGGTTCTACGAGCAGTACTTC.

The rearrangement links TRBV28 to TRBJ2-7; D remains unclear. Germline CDR1 reads MDHEN; CDR2 reads SYDVKM. Deletions cut 5 bases from V and 2 bases from J, with 4 bases between. The CDR3 contains 11 residues. In DNA form, the CDR3 reads TGTGCCAGCAGTCGAGCCTACGAGCAGTACTTC. Protein product: CASSRAYEQYF.